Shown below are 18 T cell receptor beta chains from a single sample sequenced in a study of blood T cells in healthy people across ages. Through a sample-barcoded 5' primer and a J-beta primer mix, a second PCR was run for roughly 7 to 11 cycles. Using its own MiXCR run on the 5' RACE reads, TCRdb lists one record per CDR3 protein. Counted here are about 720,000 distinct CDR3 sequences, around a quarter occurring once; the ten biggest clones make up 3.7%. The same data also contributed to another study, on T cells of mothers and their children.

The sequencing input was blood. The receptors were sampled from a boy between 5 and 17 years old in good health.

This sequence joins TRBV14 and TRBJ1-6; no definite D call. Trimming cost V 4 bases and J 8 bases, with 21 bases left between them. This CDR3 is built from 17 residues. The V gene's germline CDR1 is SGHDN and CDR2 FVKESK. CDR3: CASSPQNPQAEDSPLHF. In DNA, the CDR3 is TGTGCCAGCAGCCCACAAAACCCCCAGGCGGAGGATTCACCCCTCCACTTT.

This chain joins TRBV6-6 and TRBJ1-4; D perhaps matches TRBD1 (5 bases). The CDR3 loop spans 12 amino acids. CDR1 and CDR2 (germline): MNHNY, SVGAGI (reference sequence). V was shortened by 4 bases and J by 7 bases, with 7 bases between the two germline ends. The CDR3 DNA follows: TGTGCCAGCAGTTGGGGACGTGAAAAACTGTTTTTT. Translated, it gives CASSWGREKLFF.

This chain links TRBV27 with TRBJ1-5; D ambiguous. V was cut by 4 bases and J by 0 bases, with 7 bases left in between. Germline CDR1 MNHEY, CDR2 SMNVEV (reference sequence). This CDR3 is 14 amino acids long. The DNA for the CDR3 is TGTGCCAGCAGTTCTCATGATAGCAATCAGCCCCAGCATTTT. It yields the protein CASSSHDSNQPQHF.

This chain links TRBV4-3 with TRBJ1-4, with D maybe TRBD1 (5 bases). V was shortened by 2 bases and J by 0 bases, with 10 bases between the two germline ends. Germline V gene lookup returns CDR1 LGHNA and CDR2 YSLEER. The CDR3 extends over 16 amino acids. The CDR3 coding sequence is TGCGCCAGCAGCCAATCGACAGCCGCAACTAATGAAAAACTGTTTTTT. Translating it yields CASSQSTAATNEKLFF.

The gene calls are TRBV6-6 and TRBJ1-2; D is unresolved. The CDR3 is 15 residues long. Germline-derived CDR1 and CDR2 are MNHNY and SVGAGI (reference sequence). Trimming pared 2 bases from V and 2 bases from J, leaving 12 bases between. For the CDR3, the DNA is TGTGCCAGCAGTTACCCCCTCGGTGCAAACTATGGCTACACCTTC. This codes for CASSYPLGANYGYTF.

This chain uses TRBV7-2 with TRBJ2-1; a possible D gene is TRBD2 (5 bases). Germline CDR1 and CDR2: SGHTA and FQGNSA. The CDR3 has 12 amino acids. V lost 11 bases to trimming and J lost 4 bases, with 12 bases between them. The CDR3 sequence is CAFQRPYNEQFF. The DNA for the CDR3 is TGTGCCTTCCAGCGGCCGTACAATGAGCAGTTCTTC.

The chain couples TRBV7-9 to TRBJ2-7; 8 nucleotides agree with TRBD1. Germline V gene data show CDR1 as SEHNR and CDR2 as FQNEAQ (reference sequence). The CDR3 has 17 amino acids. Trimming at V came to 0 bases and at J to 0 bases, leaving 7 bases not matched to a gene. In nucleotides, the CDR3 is TGTGCCAGCAGCTTAGCTCCCGGGACAGGTGACTCCTACGAGCAGTACTTC. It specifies CASSLAPGTGDSYEQYF.

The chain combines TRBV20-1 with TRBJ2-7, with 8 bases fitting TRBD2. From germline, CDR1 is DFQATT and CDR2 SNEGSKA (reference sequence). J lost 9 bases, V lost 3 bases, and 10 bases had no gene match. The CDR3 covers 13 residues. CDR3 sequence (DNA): TGCAGTGCTAGGCCCCTAACTAGCGGCGGGCAGTACTTC. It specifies CSARPLTSGGQYF.

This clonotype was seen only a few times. CDR3 amino acids: CASSSLREKLFF. The CDR3 nucleotides are TGTGCCAGCAGCTCTTTGCGGGAAAAACTGTTTTTT. V gene TRBV3-1 combines with J gene TRBJ1-4; D ambiguous. Germline CDR1 and CDR2: LGHDT and YNNKEL (reference sequence). V was shortened by 5 bases and J by 8 bases, with 9 bases between the two germline ends. The CDR3 covers 12 residues.

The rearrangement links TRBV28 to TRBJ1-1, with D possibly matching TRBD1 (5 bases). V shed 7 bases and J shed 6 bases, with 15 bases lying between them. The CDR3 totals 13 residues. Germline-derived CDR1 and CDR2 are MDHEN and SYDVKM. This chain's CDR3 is CASNQHQGAEAFF. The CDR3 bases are TGTGCCAGCAACCAGCACCAGGGCGCTGAAGCTTTCTTT.

The CDR3 reads CASSTGALAGMRNEQFF. DNA of the CDR3: TGCGCCAGCAGCACGGGGGCACTAGCGGGAATGCGCAATGAGCAGTTCTTC. The chain combines TRBV5-1 with TRBJ2-5, with TRBD2 identical over 10 bases. The J call may be mistaken, given a closer DNA end match to TRBJ2-1. Germline V lookup: CDR1 SGHRS, CDR2 YFSETQ. The CDR3 spans 17 residues.

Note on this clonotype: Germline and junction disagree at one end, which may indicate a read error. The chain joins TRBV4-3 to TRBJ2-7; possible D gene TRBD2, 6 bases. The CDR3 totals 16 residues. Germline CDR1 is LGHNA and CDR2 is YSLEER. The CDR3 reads CASSQDPGDRSYEQYF. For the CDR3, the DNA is TGCGCCAGCAGCCAAGATCCGGGGGATAGGTCCTACGAGCAGTATTTC.

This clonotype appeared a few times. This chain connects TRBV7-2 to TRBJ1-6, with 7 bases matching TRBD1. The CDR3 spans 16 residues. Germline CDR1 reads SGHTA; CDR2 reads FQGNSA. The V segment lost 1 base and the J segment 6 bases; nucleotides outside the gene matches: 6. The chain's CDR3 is CASSLGGQLRNSPLHF. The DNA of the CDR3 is TGTGCCAGCAGCTTAGGGGGACAGCTCCGTAATTCACCCCTCCACTTT.

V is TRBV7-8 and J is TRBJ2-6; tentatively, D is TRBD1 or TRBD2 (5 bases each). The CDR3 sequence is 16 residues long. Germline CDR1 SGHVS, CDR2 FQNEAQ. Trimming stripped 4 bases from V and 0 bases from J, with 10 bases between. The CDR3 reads CASSSGRGSGANVLTF. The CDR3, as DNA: TGTGCCAGCAGCTCGGGACGGGGCTCTGGGGCCAACGTCCTGACTTTC. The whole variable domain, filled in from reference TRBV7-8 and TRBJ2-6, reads GAGVSQSPRYKVAKRGQDVALRCDPISGHVSLFWYQQALGQGPEFLTYFQNEAQLDKSGLPSDRFFAERPEGSVSTLKIQRTQQEDSAVYLCASSSGRGSGANVLTFGAGSRLTVL.

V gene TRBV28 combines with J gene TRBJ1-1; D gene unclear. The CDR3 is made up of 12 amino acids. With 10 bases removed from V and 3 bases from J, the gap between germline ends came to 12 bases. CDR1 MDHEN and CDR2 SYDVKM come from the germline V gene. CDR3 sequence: CATARGDTEAFF. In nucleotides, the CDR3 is TGTGCCACCGCCCGCGGGGACACTGAAGCTTTCTTT.

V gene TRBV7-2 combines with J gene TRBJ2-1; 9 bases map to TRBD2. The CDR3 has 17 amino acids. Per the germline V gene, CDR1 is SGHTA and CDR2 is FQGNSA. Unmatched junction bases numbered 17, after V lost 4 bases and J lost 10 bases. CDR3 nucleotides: TGTGCCAGCAGCTCCCCCCGCCGGGCGGGAGGGCCAGGGGAGCAGTTCTTC. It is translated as CASSSPRRAGGPGEQFF.

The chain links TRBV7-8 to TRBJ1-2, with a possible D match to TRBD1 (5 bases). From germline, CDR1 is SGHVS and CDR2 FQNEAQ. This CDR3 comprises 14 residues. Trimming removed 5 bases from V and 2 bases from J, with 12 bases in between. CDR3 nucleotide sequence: TGTGCCAGCAGCAGGCCGGGGGACAACTATGGCTACACCTTC. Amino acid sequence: CASSRPGDNYGYTF.

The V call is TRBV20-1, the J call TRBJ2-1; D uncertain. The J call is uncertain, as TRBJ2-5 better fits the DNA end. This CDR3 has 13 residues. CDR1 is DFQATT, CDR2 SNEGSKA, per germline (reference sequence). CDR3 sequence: CSAPRDQQETQYF. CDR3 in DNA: TGCAGTGCTCCTAGGGATCAGCAAGAGACCCAGTACTTC.